Listed below are T cell receptor beta chains from one sample, sequenced in a study of regulatory T cells in long-lasting Graves disease. TCRdb itself ran the multiplex PCR reads through MiXCR, one entry per CDR3 protein. The sample shows just over 600,000 distinct CDR3 sequences, roughly 15% of them seen only once. The sample was also reused in another study, on T cells in Graves' hyperthyroidism and ophthalmopathy.

Material: peripheral blood mononuclear cells (PBMCs), obtained at new diagnosis, from a patient treated with antithyroid drugs. These receptors were obtained from a woman in her 30s with Graves disease. Each CDR3 is given with its conserved first and last residue. The D gene is left open where the match is weak. For some rows the clone size is stated as once, few or many, or as a class when expanded; others skip it.

>TRBV6-1|-|once|TRBJ1-6
CASSLNGGIDSPLHF
TGTGCCAGCAGCCTGAACGGAGGGATAGATTCACCCCTCCACTTT
>TRBV14|-|many|TRBJ2-5
CASSQLGGETQYF
TGTGCCAGCAGCCAACTAGGTGGGGAGACCCAGTACTTC
>TRBV30|-|-|TRBJ1-2
CAWSGTVIYGYTF
TGTGCCTGGAGTGGGACAGTAATCTATGGCTACACCTTC
>TRBV29-1|-|few|TRBJ2-7
CSARRGGTYEQYF
TGCAGCGCCCGGCGGGGCGGTACCTACGAGCAGTACTTC
>TRBV30|-|-|TRBJ1-4
CAWGKNEKLFF
TGTGCCTGGGGGAAAAATGAAAAACTGTTTTTT
>TRBV12-3/TRBV12-4|TRBD1|many|TRBJ1-2
CASRRTGSDYGYTF
TGTGCCAGCAGACGGACAGGGAGCGACTATGGCTACACCTTC
>TRBV29-1|TRBD1|once|TRBJ1-4
CSALSRGGERLFF
TGCAGCGCCCTATCCAGGGGGGGAGAAAGACTGTTTTTT
>TRBV5-1|-|few|TRBJ2-7
CASSQQQLGEQYF
TGCGCCAGCAGCCAACAACAACTCGGCGAGCAGTACTTC
>TRBV11-3|TRBD1|few|TRBJ2-1
CASSTGTGYNEQFF
TGTGCCAGCAGCACCGGGACAGGGTACAATGAGCAGTTCTTC
>TRBV5-1|-|many|TRBJ2-1
CASSFYGDNEQFF
TGCGCCAGCAGCTTCTACGGGGACAATGAGCAGTTCTTC
>TRBV7-9|TRBD1|many|TRBJ1-4
CASSETRDRVKLFF
TGTGCCAGCAGCGAGACCCGGGACAGGGTAAAACTGTTTTTT
>TRBV12-3/TRBV12-4|-|few|TRBJ2-2
CASTYTVAGELFF
TGTGCCAGCACCTACACAGTCGCCGGGGAGCTGTTTTTT
>TRBV30|-|-|TRBJ2-7
CAWRWSSVTYEQYF
TGTGCCTGGAGGTGGTCTAGCGTAACCTACGAGCAGTACTTC
>TRBV10-2|-|many|TRBJ1-5
CASSEVGQPQHF
TGCGCCAGCAGTGAAGTAGGCCAGCCCCAGCATTTT
>TRBV27|-|many|TRBJ1-1
CASGQLHTEAFF
TGTGCCAGCGGACAGCTACACACTGAAGCTTTCTTT
>TRBV28|TRBD2|-|TRBJ2-1
CASSFGSGKFYNEQFF
TGTGCCAGCAGTTTCGGTAGCGGGAAGTTCTACAATGAGCAGTTCTTC
>TRBV9|-|-|TRBJ1-1
CASSPTWGNTEAFF
TGTGCCAGCAGCCCAACATGGGGGAACACTGAAGCTTTCTTT
>TRBV7-2|-|many|TRBJ2-3
CASKSGPSTDTQYF
TGTGCCAGCAAGAGCGGGCCTAGCACAGATACGCAGTATTTT
>TRBV6-1|-|-|TRBJ2-7
CASRETVSYEQYF
TGTGCCAGCAGGGAGACGGTTTCCTACGAGCAGTACTTC
>TRBV27|TRBD1|many|TRBJ1-5
CATSGTGGGDNQPQHF
TGTGCCACCTCCGGGACAGGGGGTGGGGACAATCAGCCCCAGCATTTT
>TRBV2|TRBD1|many|TRBJ1-1
CASRLDRGSSYTEAFF
TGTGCCAGCCGATTAGACAGGGGCTCTTCATACACTGAAGCTTTCTTT
>TRBV19|-|few|TRBJ1-1
CASSINSNTEAFF
TGTGCCAGTAGTATTAACAGTAACACTGAAGCTTTCTTT
>TRBV7-8|-|many|TRBJ1-5
CASSLAPKNSNQPQHF
TGTGCCAGCAGCTTAGCGCCAAAAAATAGCAATCAGCCCCAGCATTTT
>TRBV20-1|TRBD2|few|TRBJ2-1
CSANGLAGGTYNEQFF
TGCAGTGCTAACGGACTAGCGGGAGGCACTTACAATGAGCAGTTCTTC
>TRBV12-3/TRBV12-4|TRBD2|many|TRBJ2-7
CASSHSPGPGGSYEQYF
TGTGCCAGCAGTCACTCCCCAGGCCCGGGGGGCTCCTACGAGCAGTACTTC
>TRBV4-1|-|-|TRBJ1-6
CASSPLPLQYNSPLHF
TGCGCCAGCAGCCCGTTGCCCCTACAGTATAATTCACCCCTCCACTTT